One and the same sample provided the 5 T cell receptor beta chains below, sequenced in a study of cytomegalovirus exposure and HLA in healthy donors. Use of 60 Vbeta and 13 Jbeta primers characterized the PCR. Only in-frame clones appear in the TCRdb table, and some are missing; sequencing was by immunoSEQ multiplex PCR. The data contain 170,000 or so clones, under 80% of them singletons. Material for sequencing was PBMCs. All receptors come from a woman aged 25 to 45 in good health and CMV-seronegative.

This clone has only a few counts. The V and J genes are TRBV5-6 and TRBJ1-4, with 9 bases identical to TRBD1. There are 17 residues in the CDR3. Trimming took 5 bases from V and 4 from J; bases not matched to a gene: 12. In germline, CDR1 is SGHDT, CDR2 YYEEEE. The CDR3 DNA reads as TGTGCCAGCAGTGAAGACAGGGGGGAACCCTTTAATGAAAAACTGTTTTTT. Translating gives CASSEDRGEPFNEKLFF.

This clone has just a few counts. The chain uses TRBV9 and TRBJ2-2, with a possible D match to TRBD1 (5 bases). The V gene lost 4 bases and the J gene lost 0 bases, with 13 bases spanning the gap. Germline V CDR1 and CDR2: SGDLS, YYNGEE. The CDR3 is made up of 16 amino acids. CDR3 amino acids: CASSSGHDTNTGELFF. The CDR3 DNA reads as TGTGCCAGCAGCTCAGGACATGATACGAACACCGGGGAGCTGTTTTTT.

The chain is built from TRBV15 and TRBJ1-1; the match to TRBD1 covers 7 bases. The CDR3 is 16 amino acids. Looked up from germline, CDR1 is LNHNV and CDR2 is YYDKDF (reference sequence). J gave up 6 bases and V 4 bases, and 14 bases lay outside the gene matches. DNA for the CDR3: TGTGCCACCAGCAAACGACAGGGATGGGCAGGAGCTGAAGCTTTCTTT. Its protein is CATSKRQGWAGAEAFF.

This chain uses TRBV11-3 with TRBJ1-4; perhaps TRBD1 as D (6 bases). Germline V gene sequence: CDR1 SGHNT, CDR2 YENEEA. The CDR3 has 15 residues. Trimming removed 3 bases at V and 8 bases at J, with 16 bases between. As DNA, the CDR3 is TGTGCCAGCAGCTTTTTGGGGGCGCAGGACGAAAAACTGTTTTTT. Encoded protein: CASSFLGAQDEKLFF. Variable domain in full (rest from reference TRBV11-3 and TRBJ1-4): EAGVVQSPRYKIIEKKQPVAFWCNPISGHNTLYWYLQNLGQGPELLIRYENEEAVDDSQLPKDRFSAERLKGVDSTLKIQPAELGDSAVYLCASSFLGAQDEKLFFGSGTQLSVL.

The V gene is TRBV6-6, the J gene TRBJ1-5, with D perhaps matching TRBD1 (6 bases). CDR1 MNHNY and CDR2 SVGAGI come from the germline V gene (reference sequence). The CDR3 is made up of 13 amino acids. Trimming left V 5 bases short and J 6 bases short, with 11 bases between. This CDR3 is CASSPQGFQPQHF. In DNA, the CDR3 is TGTGCCAGCAGTCCACAGGGTTTTCAGCCCCAGCATTTT.